Below, one T cell receptor (beta chain) is given with its context. Germline V lookup: CDR1 ENHRY, CDR2 SYGVKD. V dropped 8 bases and J dropped 6 bases, with 17 bases sitting between them. There are 14 residues in the CDR3. Measured with immunoSEQ multiplex PCR; TCRdb has only the in-frame clones, and not every one. The data contain approximately 190,000 clones, around four fifths of them seen just once; the ten biggest clones take up 20%. The record originates from a study of blood T cell repertoires in COVID-19. For the study at large: Acute-phase and convalescent COVID-19 samples originated in the United States, Italy and Spain.

This TCR came from a human donor in a cohort sampled during active COVID-19. Sequenced sample: peripheral blood. The chain joins TRBV10-3 to TRBJ2-1, with TRBD2 as a possible D gene (6 bases). CDR3 protein: CAIGVGRGTNEQFF. The DNA for the CDR3 is TGTGCCATCGGGGTTGGGCGGGGCACCAATGAGCAGTTCTTC.